This T cell receptor (beta chain) was captured in a study of CD8 T cells in Susac syndrome. The patients with Susac syndrome were individuals who fulfilled the recently defined diagnostic criteria for disease that was either definite or probable. The CDR3 loop spans 13 amino acids. V was pared by 5 bases and J by 4 bases, with 9 bases between. A quantity of about 0.45 to 1 ug RNA underwent reverse transcription using random hexamers. Coverage of TCR beta CDR3 amplification by immunoSEQ multiplex PCR extended to 54 Vbeta and 13 Jbeta. From the immunoSEQ multiplex PCR reads, TCRdb called clonotypes with MiXCR, one entry per CDR3 protein. The sample carries under 200,000 distinct CDR3 sequences, approximately 94% recorded once.

Sequenced: CD4+ T cells from PBMCs. This clonotype originated in a human donor with Susac syndrome. The rearrangement links TRBV12-3 or TRBV12-4 to TRBJ1-5; D gene ambiguous. Here the CDR3 DNA reads TGTGCCAGCAGTGGAAGCTTAAATCAGCCCCAGCATTTT. Translating gives CASSGSLNQPQHF.